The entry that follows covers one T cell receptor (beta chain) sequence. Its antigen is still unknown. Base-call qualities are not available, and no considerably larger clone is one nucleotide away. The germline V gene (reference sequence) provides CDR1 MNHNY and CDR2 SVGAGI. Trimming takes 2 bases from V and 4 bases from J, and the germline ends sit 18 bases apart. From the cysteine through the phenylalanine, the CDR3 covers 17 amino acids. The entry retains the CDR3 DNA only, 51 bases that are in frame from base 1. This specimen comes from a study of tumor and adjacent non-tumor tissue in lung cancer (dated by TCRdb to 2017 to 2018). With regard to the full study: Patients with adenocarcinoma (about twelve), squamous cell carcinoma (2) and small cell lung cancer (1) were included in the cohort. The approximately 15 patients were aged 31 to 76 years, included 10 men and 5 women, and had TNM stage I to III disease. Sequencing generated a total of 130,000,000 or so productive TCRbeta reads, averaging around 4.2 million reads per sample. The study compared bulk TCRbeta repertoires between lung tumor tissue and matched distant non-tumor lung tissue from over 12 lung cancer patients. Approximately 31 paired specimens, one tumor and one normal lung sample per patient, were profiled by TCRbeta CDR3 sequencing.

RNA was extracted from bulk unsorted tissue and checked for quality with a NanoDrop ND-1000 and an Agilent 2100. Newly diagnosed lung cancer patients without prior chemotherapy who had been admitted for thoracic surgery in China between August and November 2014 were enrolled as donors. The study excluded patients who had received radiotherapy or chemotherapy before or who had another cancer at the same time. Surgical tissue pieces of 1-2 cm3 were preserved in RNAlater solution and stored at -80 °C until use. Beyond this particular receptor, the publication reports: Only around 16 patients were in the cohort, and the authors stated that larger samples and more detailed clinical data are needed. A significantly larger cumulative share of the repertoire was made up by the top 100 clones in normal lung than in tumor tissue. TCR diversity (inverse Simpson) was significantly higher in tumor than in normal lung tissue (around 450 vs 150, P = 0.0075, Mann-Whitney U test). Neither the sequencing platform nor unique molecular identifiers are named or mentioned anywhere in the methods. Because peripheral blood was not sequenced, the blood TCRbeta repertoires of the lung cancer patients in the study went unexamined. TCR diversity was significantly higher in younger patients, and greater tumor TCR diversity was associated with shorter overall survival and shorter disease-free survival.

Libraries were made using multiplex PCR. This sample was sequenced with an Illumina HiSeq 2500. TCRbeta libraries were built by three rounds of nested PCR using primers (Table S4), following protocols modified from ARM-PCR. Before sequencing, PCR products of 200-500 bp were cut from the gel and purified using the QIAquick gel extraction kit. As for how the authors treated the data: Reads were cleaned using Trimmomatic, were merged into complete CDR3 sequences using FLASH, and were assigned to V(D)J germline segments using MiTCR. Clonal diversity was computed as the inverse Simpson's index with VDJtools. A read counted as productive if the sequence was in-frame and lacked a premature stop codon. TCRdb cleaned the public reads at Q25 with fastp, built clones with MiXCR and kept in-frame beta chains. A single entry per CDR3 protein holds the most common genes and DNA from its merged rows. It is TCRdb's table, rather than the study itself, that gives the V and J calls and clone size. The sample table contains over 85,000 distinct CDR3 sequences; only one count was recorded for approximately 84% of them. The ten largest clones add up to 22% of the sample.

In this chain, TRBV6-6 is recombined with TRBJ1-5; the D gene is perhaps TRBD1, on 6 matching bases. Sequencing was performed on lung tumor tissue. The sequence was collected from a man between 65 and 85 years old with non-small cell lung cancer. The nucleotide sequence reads TGTGCCAGCAGTTACGGAACGAACAGGGTTGGGAATCAGCCCCAGCATTTT. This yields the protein CASSYGTNRVGNQPQHF.